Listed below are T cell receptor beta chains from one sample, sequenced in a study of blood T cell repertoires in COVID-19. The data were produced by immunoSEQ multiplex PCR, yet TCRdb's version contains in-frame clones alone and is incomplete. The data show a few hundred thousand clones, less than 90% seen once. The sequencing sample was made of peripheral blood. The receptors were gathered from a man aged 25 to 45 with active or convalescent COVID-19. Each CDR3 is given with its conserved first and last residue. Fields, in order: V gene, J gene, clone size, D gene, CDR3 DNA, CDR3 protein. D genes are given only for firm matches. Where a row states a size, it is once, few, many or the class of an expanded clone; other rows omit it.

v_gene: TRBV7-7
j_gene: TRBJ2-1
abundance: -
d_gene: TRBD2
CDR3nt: TGTGCCAGCAGCTTAGGCGGGGGGGCCGCCAATGAGCAGTTCTTC
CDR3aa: CASSLGGGAANEQFF

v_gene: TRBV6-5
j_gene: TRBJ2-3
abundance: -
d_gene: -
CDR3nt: TGTGCCAGCAGTCGCTACGCAATCAAAGATACGCAGTATTTT
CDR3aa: CASSRYAIKDTQYF

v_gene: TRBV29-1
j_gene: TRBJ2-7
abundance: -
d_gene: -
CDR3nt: TGCAGCGTTGATCGGTCAGGCGAGCAGTACTTC
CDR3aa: CSVDRSGEQYF

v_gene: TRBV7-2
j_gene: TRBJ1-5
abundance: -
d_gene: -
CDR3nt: TGTGCCAGCAGCTTAGGATCGGCGCTGGCGGGACAGCCCCAGCATTTT
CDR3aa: CASSLGSALAGQPQHF

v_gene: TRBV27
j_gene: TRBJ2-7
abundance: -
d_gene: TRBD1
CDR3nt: TGTGCCAGCGGGCTCGGACAGGGCTACGAGCAGTACTTC
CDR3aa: CASGLGQGYEQYF

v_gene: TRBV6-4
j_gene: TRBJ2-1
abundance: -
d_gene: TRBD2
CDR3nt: TGTGCCAGCAGTGAAGGTTACGGGGGGGCCTACAATGAGCAGTTCTTC
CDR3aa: CASSEGYGGAYNEQFF

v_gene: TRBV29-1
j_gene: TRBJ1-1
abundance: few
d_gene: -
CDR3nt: TGCAGCGTTGAAGAGCCCAGGGGCACTGAAGCTTTCTTT
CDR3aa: CSVEEPRGTEAFF

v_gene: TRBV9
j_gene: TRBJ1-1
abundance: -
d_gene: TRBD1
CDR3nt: TGTGCCAGCAGTCGAATCTGGGGCAGGGGGGTCGACCAGAACACTGAAGCTTTCTTT
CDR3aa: CASSRIWGRGVDQNTEAFF

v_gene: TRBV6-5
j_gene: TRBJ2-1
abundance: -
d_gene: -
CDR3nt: TGTGCCAGCAGTTTGGTGGAGAGCTCCTACAATGAGCAGTTCTTC
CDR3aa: CASSLVESSYNEQFF

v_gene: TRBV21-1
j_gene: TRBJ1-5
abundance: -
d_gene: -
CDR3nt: TGTGCCAGCAGCACGACAGAAGATCTTCAGCCCCAGCATTTT
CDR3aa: CASSTTEDLQPQHF

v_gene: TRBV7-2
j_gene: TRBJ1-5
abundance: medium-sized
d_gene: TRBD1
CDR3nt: TGTGCCAGCAGCGGCAGGACAGGGGGTGGACAGCCCCAGCATTTT
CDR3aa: CASSGRTGGGQPQHF

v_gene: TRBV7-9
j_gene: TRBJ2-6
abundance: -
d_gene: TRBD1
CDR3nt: TGTGCCGCGGACAGGGGTTTGGCTGGGGCCAACGTCCTGACTTTC
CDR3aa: CAADRGLAGANVLTF

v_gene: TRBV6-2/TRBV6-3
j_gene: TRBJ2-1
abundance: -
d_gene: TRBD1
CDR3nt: TGTGCCAGCAGTTACACGACAGGGTTTGAGCAGTTCTTC
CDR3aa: CASSYTTGFEQFF

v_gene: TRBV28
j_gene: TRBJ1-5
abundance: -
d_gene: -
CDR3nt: TGTGCCAGCGGGCCAGCTAATCAGCCCCAGCATTTT
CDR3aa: CASGPANQPQHF

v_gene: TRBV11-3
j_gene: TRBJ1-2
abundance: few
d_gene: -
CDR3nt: TGTGCCAGCAGCTTAACGGAGTATGGCTACACCTTC
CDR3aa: CASSLTEYGYTF

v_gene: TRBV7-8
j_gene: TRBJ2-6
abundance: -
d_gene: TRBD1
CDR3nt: TGTGCCAGCAGCGACCGGGACAGGGCCTCTGGGGCCAACGTCCTGACTTTC
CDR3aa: CASSDRDRASGANVLTF

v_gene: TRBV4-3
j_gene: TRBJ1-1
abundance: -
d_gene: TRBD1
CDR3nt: TGCGCCAGCAGCCAAGATGGGACAGGGGGTCCTGAAGCTTTCTTT
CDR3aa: CASSQDGTGGPEAFF

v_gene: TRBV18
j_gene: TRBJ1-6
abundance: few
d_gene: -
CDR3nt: TGTGCCAGCTCACCGTCCGCTGGGGCCAGATATAATTCACCCCTCCACTTT
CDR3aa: CASSPSAGARYNSPLHF

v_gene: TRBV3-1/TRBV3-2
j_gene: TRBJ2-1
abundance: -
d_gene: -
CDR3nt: TGTGCCAGCAGCCAAGTGGCCGTAGCTGAGCAGTTCTTC
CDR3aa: CASSQVAVAEQFF

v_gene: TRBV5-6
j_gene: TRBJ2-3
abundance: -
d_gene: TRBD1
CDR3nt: TGTGCCAGCAGCCCCCGGGGACAGGGGCGAGATACGCAGTATTTT
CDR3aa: CASSPRGQGRDTQYF

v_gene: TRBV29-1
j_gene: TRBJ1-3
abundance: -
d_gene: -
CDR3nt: TGCAGCCACGCTACCGGCTCTGGAAACACCATATATTTT
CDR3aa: CSHATGSGNTIYF

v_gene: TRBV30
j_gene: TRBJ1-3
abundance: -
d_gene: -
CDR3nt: TGTGCCTGTGTAGCCAGTGGAAACACCATATATTTT
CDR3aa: CACVASGNTIYF

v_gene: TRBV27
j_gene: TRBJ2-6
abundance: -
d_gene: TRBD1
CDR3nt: TGTGCCAGCAGTCTAGGGACAGATTCGTACTCTGGGGCCAACGTCCTGACTTTC
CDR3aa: CASSLGTDSYSGANVLTF

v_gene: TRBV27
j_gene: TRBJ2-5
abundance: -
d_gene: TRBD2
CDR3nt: TGTGCCAGCGCTGTTTCGGGAGGTTCCGGGACCCAGTACTTC
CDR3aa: CASAVSGGSGTQYF

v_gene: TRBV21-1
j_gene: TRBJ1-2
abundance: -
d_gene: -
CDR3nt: TGTGCCAGCAGCCCCTTAAGCAGGGAACGCCCGCATGGCTACACCTTC
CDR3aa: CASSPLSRERPHGYTF

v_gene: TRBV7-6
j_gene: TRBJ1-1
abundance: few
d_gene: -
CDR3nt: TGTGCCAGCAGCCCTCGGACAGTAAGCAACACTGAAGCTTTCTTT
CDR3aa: CASSPRTVSNTEAFF

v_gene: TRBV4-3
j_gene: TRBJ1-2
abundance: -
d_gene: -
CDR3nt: TGCGCCAGCAGCCAAGATCGTTCTATACAGGCCTATGGCTACACCTTC
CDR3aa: CASSQDRSIQAYGYTF

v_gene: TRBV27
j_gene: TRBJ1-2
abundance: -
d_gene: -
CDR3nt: TGTGCCAGCAGTATGAGGGCAGGAAAGAACTATGGCTACACCTTC
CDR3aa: CASSMRAGKNYGYTF

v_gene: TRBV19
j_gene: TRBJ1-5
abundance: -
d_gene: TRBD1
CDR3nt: TGTGCCAGTAGGTTCGACAGGGTAGGAAATCAGCCCCAGCATTTT
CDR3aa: CASRFDRVGNQPQHF

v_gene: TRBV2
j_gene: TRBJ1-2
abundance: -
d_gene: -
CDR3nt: TGTGCCAGCATCTTTGACTGGAGTGGCTACACCTTC
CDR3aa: CASIFDWSGYTF

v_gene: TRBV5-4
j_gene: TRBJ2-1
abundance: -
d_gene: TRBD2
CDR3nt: TGTGCCAGCAGCACCCGACTAGCGGGGGGCAATGAGCAGTTCTTC
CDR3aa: CASSTRLAGGNEQFF

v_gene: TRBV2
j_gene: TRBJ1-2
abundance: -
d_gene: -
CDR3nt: TGTGCCAGCAGTGTAACGGACAGCTATGGCTACACCTTC
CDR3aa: CASSVTDSYGYTF

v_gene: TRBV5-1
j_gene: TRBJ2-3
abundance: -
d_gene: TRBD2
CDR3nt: TGCGCCAGCAGCACCGGGACTAGCGGGGGGCAAGATACGCAGTATTTT
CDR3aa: CASSTGTSGGQDTQYF

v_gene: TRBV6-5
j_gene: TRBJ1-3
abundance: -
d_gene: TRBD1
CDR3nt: TGTGCCAGCCGGACAGGTACTGGAAACACCATATATTTT
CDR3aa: CASRTGTGNTIYF

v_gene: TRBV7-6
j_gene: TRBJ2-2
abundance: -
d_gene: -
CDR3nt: TGTGCCAGCAGCTTGGGGGGGGCCCACACCGGGGAGCTGTTTTTT
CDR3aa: CASSLGGAHTGELFF

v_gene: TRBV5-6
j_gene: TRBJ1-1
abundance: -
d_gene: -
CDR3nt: TGTGCCAGCAGCTTGGCCAGATTGAACACTGAAGCTTTCTTT
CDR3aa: CASSLARLNTEAFF

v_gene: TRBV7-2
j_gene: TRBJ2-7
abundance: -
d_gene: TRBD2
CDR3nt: TGTGCCAGCAGCCAGGGACGCGGGGGGGCGGTCGAGCAGTACTTC
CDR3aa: CASSQGRGGAVEQYF

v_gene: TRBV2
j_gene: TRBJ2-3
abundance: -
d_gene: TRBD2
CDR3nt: TGTGCCAGCAGTGAAGATTTCCCTAGCGGGGGGCGCACAGATACGCAGTATTTT
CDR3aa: CASSEDFPSGGRTDTQYF

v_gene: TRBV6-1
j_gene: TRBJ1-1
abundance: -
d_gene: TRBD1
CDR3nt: TGTGCCAGTAGTGACCTGGACAGGACCGAATTGGGGTTTACTGCTTTCTTT
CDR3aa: CASSDLDRTELGFTAFF

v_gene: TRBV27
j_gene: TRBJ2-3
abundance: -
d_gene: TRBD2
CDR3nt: TGTGCCAGCAGGACTAGCGGGCCAGATACGCAGTATTTT
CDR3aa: CASRTSGPDTQYF

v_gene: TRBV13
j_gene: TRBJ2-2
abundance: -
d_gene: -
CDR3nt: TGTGCCAGCAGGATGGGACACTGGAACACCGGGGAGCTGTTTTTT
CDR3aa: CASRMGHWNTGELFF

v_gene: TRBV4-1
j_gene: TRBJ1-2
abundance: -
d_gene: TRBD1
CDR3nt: TGCGCCAGCAGCCCGGACAGGACTTCTAACTATGGCTACACCTTC
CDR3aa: CASSPDRTSNYGYTF

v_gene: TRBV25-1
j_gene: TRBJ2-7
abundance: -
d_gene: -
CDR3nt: TGTGCCAGCAGTGAGCCTCTACGTCCTGAGCAGTACTTC
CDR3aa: CASSEPLRPEQYF